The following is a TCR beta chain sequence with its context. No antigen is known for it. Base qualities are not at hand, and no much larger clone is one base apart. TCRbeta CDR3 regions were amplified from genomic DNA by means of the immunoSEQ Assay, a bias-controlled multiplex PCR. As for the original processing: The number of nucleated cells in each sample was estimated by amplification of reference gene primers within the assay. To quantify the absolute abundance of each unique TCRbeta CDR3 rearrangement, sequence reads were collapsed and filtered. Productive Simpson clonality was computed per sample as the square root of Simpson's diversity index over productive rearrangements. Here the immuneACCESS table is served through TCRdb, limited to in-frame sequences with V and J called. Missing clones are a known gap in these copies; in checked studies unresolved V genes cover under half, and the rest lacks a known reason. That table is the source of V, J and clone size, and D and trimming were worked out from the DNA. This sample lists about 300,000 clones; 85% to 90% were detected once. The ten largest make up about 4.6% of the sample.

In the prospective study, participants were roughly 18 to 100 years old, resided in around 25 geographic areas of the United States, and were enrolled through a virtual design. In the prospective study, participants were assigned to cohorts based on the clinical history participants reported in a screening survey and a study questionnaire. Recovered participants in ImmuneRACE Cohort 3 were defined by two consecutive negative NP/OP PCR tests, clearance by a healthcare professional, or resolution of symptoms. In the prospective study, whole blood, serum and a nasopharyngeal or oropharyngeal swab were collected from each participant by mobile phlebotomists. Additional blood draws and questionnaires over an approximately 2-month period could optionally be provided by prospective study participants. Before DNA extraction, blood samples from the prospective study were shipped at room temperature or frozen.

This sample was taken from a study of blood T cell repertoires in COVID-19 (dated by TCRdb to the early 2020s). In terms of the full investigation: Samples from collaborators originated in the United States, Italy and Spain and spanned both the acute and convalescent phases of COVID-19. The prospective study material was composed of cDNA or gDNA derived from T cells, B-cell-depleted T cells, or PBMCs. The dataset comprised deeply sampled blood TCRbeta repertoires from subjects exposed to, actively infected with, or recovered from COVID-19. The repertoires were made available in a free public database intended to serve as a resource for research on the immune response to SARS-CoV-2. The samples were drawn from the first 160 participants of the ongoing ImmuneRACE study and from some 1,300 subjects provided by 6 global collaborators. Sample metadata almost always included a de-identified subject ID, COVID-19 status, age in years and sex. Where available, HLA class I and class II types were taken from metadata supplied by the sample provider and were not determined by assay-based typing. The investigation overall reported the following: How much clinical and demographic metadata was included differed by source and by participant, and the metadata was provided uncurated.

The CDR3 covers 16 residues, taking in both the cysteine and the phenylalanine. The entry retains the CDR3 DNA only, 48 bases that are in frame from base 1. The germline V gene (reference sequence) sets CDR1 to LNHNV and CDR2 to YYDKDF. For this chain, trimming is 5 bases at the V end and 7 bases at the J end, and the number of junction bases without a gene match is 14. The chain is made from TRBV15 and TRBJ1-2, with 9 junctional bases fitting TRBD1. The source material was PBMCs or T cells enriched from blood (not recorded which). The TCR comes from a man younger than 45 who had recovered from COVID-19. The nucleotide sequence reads TGTGCCACCAGCCAACCTCGGGACAGGGATATCTTTGGCTACACCTTC. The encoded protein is CATSQPRDRDIFGYTF.